Listed here are 24 T cell receptor beta chains from one sample, sequenced in a study of blood T cells in healthy people across ages. Primed by a sample-barcoded 5' primer and a J-beta primer mix, a second PCR proceeded for about 6 to 12 cycles. TCRdb re-derived calls from the 5' RACE reads in MiXCR, one entry per CDR3 protein. The sample contains over a million distinct CDR3 sequences, around two fifths of which appear only once. The sequenced sample consisted of blood. Receptors originate from a woman between 18 and 29 years old in good health.

This clonotype has a handful of counts. The chain links TRBV9 to TRBJ1-6, with TRBD1 as a possible D gene (5 bases). The CDR3 has 13 residues. Germline-derived CDR1 and CDR2 are SGDLS and YYNGEE. Between the trimmed V and J ends, which lost 5 bases and 10 bases, there was a span of 13 bases. The CDR3 bases are TGTGCCAGCAGTGGAGGGGAGGGCTCACCCCTCCACTTT. Encoded protein: CASSGGEGSPLHF.

This clonotype came up a few times. The rearrangement uses TRBV29-1 and TRBJ2-2; D remains unclear. Germline CDR1 is SQVTM and CDR2 is ANQGSEA. V lost 4 bases to trimming and J lost 6 bases, with 12 bases between them. This CDR3 comprises 13 residues. The CDR3 DNA sequence: TGCAGCGTTGGTAGGCCGGCCCCCGGGGAGCTGTTTTTT. Its translation: CSVGRPAPGELFF.

The rearrangement joins TRBV6-2 or TRBV6-3 to TRBJ1-1; D possibly corresponds to TRBD1 (6 bases). Germline lookup yields CDR1 MNHEY and CDR2 SVGEGT. CDR3 length: 14 residues. The germline V and J ends were trimmed by 2 bases and 7 bases, with 14 bases remaining between them. DNA for the CDR3: TGTGCCAGCAGTTACGGGCCGGCAGGGGTTGAAGCTTTCTTT. Translated: CASSYGPAGVEAFF.

The chain joins TRBV4-2 to TRBJ2-3; a weak D match, TRBD2 (6 bases). Germline CDR1 is LGHNA and CDR2 is YNFKEQ. This CDR3 is 17 amino acids long. Trimming removed 3 bases from V and 0 bases from J, with 16 bases in between. The CDR3 loop is CASSQAGGAASTDTQYF. CDR3 in DNA: TGTGCCAGCAGCCAGGCCGGCGGGGCGGCTAGCACAGATACGCAGTATTTT.

The sample holds a few counts of this clonotype. This chain links TRBV7-3 with TRBJ2-1; 10 bases fit TRBD2. J was trimmed by 3 bases and V by 2 bases; bases with no gene match: 7. This CDR3 is built from 17 residues. Per germline, CDR1 SGHTA and CDR2 FQGTGA. CDR3 amino acids: CASSLGAGGVLYNEQFF. CDR3 in DNA: TGTGCCAGCAGCTTAGGAGCGGGGGGGGTCCTCTACAATGAGCAGTTCTTC.

This clonotype was seen a handful of times. The chain combines TRBV7-2 with TRBJ2-3; D gene uncertain. The CDR3 is 12 amino acids. Germline V gene data show CDR1 as SGHTA and CDR2 as FQGNSA. The V end lost 7 bases, the J end lost 3 bases, and 8 bases lay between the germline ends. The CDR3 region has the DNA TGTGCCAGCAAGTCAATGACAGATACGCAGTATTTT. This encodes CASKSMTDTQYF.

This chain connects TRBV7-8 to TRBJ2-5, with D perhaps being TRBD1 or TRBD2 (5 bases each). The DNA end is more similar to TRBJ2-7, so the J call may be wrong. In germline, CDR1 is SGHVS, CDR2 FQNEAQ. CDR3 size: 15 residues. The CDR3 DNA reads as TGTGCCAGCAGCCCAGCCGGGACCGCTTCACGCGAGCAGTACTTC. It specifies CASSPAGTASREQYF.

CDR3 residues: CASSLGPQLNTEAFF. The CDR3, as DNA: TGTGCCAGCAGCTTAGGGCCCCAGTTGAACACTGAAGCTTTCTTT. The chain employs TRBV7-9 and TRBJ1-1, with D hard to call. Germline V lookup: CDR1 SEHNR, CDR2 FQNEAQ (reference sequence). The length of the CDR3 is 15 residues. The V gene lost 1 base and the J gene lost 0 bases, with 9 bases spanning the gap.

This clonotype was detected only a few times. The chain is built from TRBV7-2 and TRBJ2-3; no clear D. CDR3 length equals 12 residues. Between the trimmed V and J ends, which lost 3 bases and 10 bases, there was a span of 11 bases. Germline V lookup: CDR1 SGHTA, CDR2 FQGNSA. The CDR3 coding sequence is TGTGCCAGCAGCTTGATTGTTTCAGCGCAGTATTTT. It encodes CASSLIVSAQYF.

This clonotype was counted a few times. The chain recombines TRBV10-3 with TRBJ2-3; 9 bases line up with TRBD1. The length of the CDR3 is 14 residues. Germline CDR1 reads ENHRY; CDR2 reads SYGVKD. V gave up 10 bases and J gave up 4 bases; unmatched junction bases: 9. This CDR3 reads CASRKTGGADTQYF. The CDR3 region has the DNA TGTGCCAGCCGGAAGACAGGGGGAGCAGATACGCAGTATTTT.

The rearrangement links TRBV5-8 to TRBJ2-5; the D is unclear. The V and J ends lost 4 bases and 5 bases respectively, with 12 bases between them. The germline CDR1 and CDR2 sequences are SGHTS and YDEGEE. The CDR3 sequence is 13 residues long. The CDR3 here is CASSITPRETQYF. The CDR3 DNA is TGTGCCAGCAGCATAACACCCCGGGAGACCCAGTACTTC.

The CDR3 reads CASSPQPTPVYGYTF. CDR3 sequence (DNA): TGTGCCAGCTCACCACAACCGACCCCTGTCTATGGCTACACCTTC. The chain has TRBV18 and TRBJ1-2, with D hard to call. This CDR3 contains 15 residues. The V gene lost 1 base and the J gene lost 4 bases, with 13 bases spanning the gap. Germline V gives CDR1 KGHSH, CDR2 LQKENI.

The J gene is TRBJ2-7, the V gene TRBV6-6; TRBD1 aligns across 7 bases. Trimming took 9 bases from V and 3 from J; bases not matched to a gene: 11. The CDR3 spans 14 residues. The germline V gene has CDR1 MNHNY and CDR2 SVGAGI (reference sequence). The CDR3 here is CARSAGQANYEQYF. The CDR3 DNA reads as TGTGCCAGAAGTGCCGGACAGGCAAACTACGAGCAGTACTTC.

The chain couples TRBV5-4 to TRBJ2-1; possibly TRBD1 for D (6 bases). CDR1 is SGHNT and CDR2 is YYREEE in the germline V gene (reference sequence). V dropped 4 bases and J dropped 4 bases, with 15 bases sitting between them. The CDR3 is 15 amino acids. The CDR3 nucleotides read TGTGCCAGCAGCCAGGGACATATAGCGTACAATGAGCAGTTCTTC. As protein: CASSQGHIAYNEQFF.

The chain is built from TRBV13 and TRBJ1-1; no clear D gene. Trimming left V 4 bases short and J 4 bases short, with 16 bases between. This CDR3 contains 15 residues. Per the germline V gene, CDR1 is PRHDT and CDR2 is FYEKMQ (reference sequence). DNA of the CDR3: TGTGCCAGCAGCTCACGACATTACATATCCACTGAAGCTTTCTTT. It is translated as CASSSRHYISTEAFF.

This chain joins TRBV6-6 and TRBJ1-4; 7 positions agree with TRBD1. CDR3 length: 13 amino acids. With 11 bases clipped from V and 5 bases from J, the junction kept 8 bases outside the gene matches. CDR1 MNHNY and CDR2 SVGAGI come from the germline V gene (reference sequence). As DNA, the CDR3 is TGTGCCGGCCAACAGGGGCCAAATGAAAAACTGTTTTTT. Translation: CAGQQGPNEKLFF.

The V call is TRBV7-2, the J call TRBJ2-3; TRBD2 aligns across 8 bases. The germline V gene encodes CDR1 SGHTA and CDR2 FQGNSA. CDR3 length: 16 amino acids. The V segment lost 6 bases and the J segment 2 bases; nucleotides outside the gene matches: 10. This chain's CDR3 is CASRLGGGRITDTQYF. The DNA of the CDR3 is TGTGCCAGCAGACTCGGCGGGGGGCGCATCACAGATACGCAGTATTTT.

The V and J genes are TRBV7-6 and TRBJ1-4, with no clear D. CDR1 SGHVS and CDR2 FNYEAQ come from the germline V gene. The CDR3 runs 13 residues. Trimming removed 2 bases from V and 7 bases from J, with 8 bases in between. The CDR3 DNA reads as TGTGCCAGCAGCTTACTTCAGACTGAAAAACTGTTTTTT. Amino acid sequence: CASSLLQTEKLFF. Filled out from reference TRBV7-6 and TRBJ1-4, the complete variable domain reads GAGVSQSPRYKVTKRGQDVALRCDPISGHVSLYWYRQALGQGPEFLTYFNYEAQQDKSGLPNDRFSAERPEGSISTLTIQRTEQRDSAMYRCASSLLQTEKLFFGSGTQLSVL.

V usage is TRBV11-2 and J usage is TRBJ1-6; no definite D call. CDR3 length equals 14 residues. Trimming shortened V by 5 bases and J by 7 bases, and 12 bases separated the two germline ends. In germline, CDR1 is SGHAT, CDR2 FQNNGV. The CDR3 DNA follows: TGTGCCAGCAGCCCAAACTACATGAATTCACCCCTCCACTTT. Its translation: CASSPNYMNSPLHF. The full variable domain, with the rest looked up from reference TRBV11-2 and TRBJ1-6, is EAGVAQSPRYKIIEKRQSVAFWCNPISGHATLYWYQQILGQGPKLLIQFQNNGVVDDSQLPKDRFSAERLKGVDSTLKIQPAKLEDSAVYLCASSPNYMNSPLHFGNGTRLTVT.

This clonotype turned up a few times. J is TRBJ2-5 and V is TRBV5-1; the D gene could be TRBD1 or TRBD2 (5 bases each). The CDR3 totals 15 residues. Germline values: CDR1 SGHRS, CDR2 YFSETQ. Trimming cost V 0 bases and J 4 bases, with 13 bases left between them. CDR3 loop: CASSLEFGGAETQYF. The DNA for the CDR3 is TGCGCCAGCAGCTTGGAGTTTGGGGGAGCAGAGACCCAGTACTTC.

This clonotype showed up just a few times. DNA for the CDR3: TGTGCCAGCAGCGGCCGGACAGTTTCTAACTATGGCTACACCTTC. It translates to CASSGRTVSNYGYTF. The V gene is TRBV13, the J gene TRBJ1-2; a weak D match, TRBD1 (6 bases). This CDR3 region has 15 residues. V lost 5 bases to trimming and J lost 0 bases, with 13 bases between them. The V gene's germline CDR1 is PRHDT and CDR2 FYEKMQ (reference sequence).

This clonotype was observed a handful of times. The gene calls are TRBV27 and TRBJ1-6; D is uncertain. Germline V gene sequence: CDR1 MNHEY, CDR2 SMNVEV (reference sequence). This CDR3 has 15 residues. V was trimmed by 7 bases and J by 6 bases, leaving 16 bases between them. Written as DNA, the CDR3 is TGTGCCAGCACACGCGACGGGCGGGGTAATTCACCCCTCCACTTT. It translates to CASTRDGRGNSPLHF.

This chain links TRBV7-9 with TRBJ2-5; D possibly corresponds to TRBD1 (7 bases). V was clipped by 5 bases and J by 11 bases, with 18 bases between them. Germline V gene lookup returns CDR1 SEHNR and CDR2 FQNEAQ (reference sequence). This CDR3 is 13 amino acids long. The CDR3 coding sequence is TGTGCCAGCAGCATGGACAGGACGGGAGAGCAGTACTTC. Its translation: CASSMDRTGEQYF.

This clonotype was found a few times. The V gene is TRBV7-2, the J gene TRBJ2-2; D is uncertain. Trimming shortened V by 5 bases and J by 10 bases, and 11 bases separated the two germline ends. Germline values: CDR1 SGHTA, CDR2 FQGNSA. The CDR3 extends over 12 amino acids. The CDR3, as DNA: TGTGCCAGCAGCAGCCCCCTCTTGGAGCTGTTTTTT. It is translated as CASSSPLLELFF.